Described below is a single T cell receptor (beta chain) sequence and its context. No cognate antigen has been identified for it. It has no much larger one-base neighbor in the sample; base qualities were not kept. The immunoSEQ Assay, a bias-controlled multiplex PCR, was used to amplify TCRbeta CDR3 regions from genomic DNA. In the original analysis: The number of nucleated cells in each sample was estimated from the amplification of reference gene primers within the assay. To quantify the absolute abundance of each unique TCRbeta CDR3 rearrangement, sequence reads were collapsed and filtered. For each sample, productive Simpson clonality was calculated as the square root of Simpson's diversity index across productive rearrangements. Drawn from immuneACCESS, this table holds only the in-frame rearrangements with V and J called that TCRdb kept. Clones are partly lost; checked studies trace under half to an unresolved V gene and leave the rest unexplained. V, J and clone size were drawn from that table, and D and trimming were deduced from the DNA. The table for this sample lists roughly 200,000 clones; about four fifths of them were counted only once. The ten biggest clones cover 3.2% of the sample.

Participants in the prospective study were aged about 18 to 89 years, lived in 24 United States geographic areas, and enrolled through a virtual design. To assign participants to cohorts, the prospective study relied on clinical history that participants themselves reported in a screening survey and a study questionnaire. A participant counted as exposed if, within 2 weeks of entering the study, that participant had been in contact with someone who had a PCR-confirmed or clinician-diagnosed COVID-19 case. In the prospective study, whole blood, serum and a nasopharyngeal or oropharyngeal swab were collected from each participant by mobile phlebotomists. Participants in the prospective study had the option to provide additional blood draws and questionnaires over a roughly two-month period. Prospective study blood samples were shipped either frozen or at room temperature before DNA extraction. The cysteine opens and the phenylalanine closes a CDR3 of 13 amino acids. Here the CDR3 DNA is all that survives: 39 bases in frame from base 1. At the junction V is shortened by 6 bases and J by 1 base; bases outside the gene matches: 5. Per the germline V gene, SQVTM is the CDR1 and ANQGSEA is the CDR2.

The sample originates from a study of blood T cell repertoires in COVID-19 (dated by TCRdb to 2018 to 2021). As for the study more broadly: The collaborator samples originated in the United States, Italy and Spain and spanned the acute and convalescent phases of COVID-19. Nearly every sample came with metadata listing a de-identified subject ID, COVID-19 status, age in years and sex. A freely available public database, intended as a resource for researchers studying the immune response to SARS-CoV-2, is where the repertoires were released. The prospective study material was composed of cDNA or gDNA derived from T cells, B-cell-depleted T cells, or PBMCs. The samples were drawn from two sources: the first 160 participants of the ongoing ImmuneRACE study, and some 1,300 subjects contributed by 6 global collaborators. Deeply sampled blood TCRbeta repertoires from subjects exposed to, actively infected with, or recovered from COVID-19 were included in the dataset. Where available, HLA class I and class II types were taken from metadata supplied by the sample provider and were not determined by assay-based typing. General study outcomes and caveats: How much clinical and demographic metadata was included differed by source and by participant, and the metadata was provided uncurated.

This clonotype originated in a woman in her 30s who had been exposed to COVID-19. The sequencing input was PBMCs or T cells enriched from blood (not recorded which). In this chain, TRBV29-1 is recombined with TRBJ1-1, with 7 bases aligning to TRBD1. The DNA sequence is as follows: TGCAGCGTGGAGGGGGCGACGAACACTGAAGCTTTCTTT. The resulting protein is CSVEGATNTEAFF.